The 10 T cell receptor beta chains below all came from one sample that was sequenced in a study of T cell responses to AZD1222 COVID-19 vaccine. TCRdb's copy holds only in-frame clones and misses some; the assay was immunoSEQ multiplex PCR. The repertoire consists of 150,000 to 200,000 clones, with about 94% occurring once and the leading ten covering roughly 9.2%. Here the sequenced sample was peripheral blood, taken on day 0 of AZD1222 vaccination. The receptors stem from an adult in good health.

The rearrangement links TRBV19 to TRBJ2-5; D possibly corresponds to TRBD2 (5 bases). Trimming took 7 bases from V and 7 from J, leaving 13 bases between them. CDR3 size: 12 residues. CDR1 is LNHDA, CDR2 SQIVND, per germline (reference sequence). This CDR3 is CASTAGRGTQYF. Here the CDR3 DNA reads TGTGCCAGTACTGCGGGCCGGGGGACCCAGTACTTC.

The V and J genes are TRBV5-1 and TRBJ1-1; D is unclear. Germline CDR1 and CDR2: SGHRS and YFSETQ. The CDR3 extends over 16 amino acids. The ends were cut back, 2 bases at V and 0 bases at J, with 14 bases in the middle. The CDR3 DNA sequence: TGCGCCAGCAGCTTACAAGAGTTATCTATGAACACTGAAGCTTTCTTT. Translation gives CASSLQELSMNTEAFF.

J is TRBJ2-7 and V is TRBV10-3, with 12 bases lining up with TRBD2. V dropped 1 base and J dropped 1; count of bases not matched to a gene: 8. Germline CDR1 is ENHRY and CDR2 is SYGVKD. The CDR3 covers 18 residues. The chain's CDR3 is CAISEFGLAGMGSYEQYF. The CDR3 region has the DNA TGTGCCATCAGTGAGTTCGGACTAGCGGGAATGGGGTCCTACGAGCAGTACTTC.

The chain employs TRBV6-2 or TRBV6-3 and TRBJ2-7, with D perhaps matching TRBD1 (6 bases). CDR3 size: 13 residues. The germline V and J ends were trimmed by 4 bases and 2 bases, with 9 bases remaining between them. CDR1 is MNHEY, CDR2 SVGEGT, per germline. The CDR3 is CASSSRTAYEQYF. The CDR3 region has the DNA TGTGCCAGCAGTTCGCGGACAGCCTACGAGCAGTACTTC.

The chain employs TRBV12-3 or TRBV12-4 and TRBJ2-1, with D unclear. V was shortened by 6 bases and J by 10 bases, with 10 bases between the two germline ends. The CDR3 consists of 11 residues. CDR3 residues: CASSQGREQFF. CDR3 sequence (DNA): TGTGCCAGCAGCCAAGGGCGGGAGCAGTTCTTC.

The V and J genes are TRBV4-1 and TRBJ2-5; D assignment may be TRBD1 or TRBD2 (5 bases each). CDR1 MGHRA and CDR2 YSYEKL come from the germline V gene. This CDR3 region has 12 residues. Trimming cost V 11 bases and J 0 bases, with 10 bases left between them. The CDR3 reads CASRDHQETQYF. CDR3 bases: TGCGCCTCCCGGGACCACCAAGAGACCCAGTACTTC.

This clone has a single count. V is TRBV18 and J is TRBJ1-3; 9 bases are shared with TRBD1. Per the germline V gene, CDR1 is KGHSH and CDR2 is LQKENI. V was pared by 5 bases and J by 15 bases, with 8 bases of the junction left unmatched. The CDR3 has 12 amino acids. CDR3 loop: CASSDGQGSKYF. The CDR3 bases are TGTGCCAGCTCAGATGGACAGGGGTCCAAATATTTT.

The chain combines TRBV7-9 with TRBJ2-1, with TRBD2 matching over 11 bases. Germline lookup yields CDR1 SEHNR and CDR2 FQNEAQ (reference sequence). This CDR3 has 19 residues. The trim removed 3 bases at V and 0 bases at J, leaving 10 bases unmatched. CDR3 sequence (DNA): TGTGCCAGCAGCTTCGGGACTAGCGGACAGTACAGCTCCTACAATGAGCAGTTCTTC. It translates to CASSFGTSGQYSSYNEQFF.

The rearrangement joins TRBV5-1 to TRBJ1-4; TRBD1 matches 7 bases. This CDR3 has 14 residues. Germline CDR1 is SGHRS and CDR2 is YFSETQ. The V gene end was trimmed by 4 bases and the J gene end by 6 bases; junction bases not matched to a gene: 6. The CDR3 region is CASSPGGTDEKLFF. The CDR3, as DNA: TGCGCCAGCAGCCCAGGAGGGACAGATGAAAAACTGTTTTTT.

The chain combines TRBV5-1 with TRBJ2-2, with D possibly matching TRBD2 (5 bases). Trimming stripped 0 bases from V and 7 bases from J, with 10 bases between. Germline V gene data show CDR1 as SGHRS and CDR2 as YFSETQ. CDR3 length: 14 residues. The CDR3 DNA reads TGCGCCAGCAGCTTGGCTTATGAGGGCGGGGAGCTGTTTTTT. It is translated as CASSLAYEGGELFF.